The 21 T cell receptor beta chains presented below share a single source sample, sequenced in a study of blood T cells in healthy people across ages (dated by TCRdb to 2013 to 2016). Library prep was done by 5' RACE. The reads were generated on an Illumina HiSeq 2500. A second PCR of 7 to 11 cycles was run with a J-beta primer mix and a sample-barcoded 5' primer. The public reads were quality trimmed at Q25 with fastp and then assembled into clones with MiXCR by TCRdb, keeping productive beta chains. Rows with a matching CDR3 protein are joined into one entry that keeps the most common DNA and genes. The sample includes about 970,000 distinct CDR3 sequences, with just over 50% observed a single time. Clones ranked in the top ten supply roughly a fifth of the sample. Sequencing input: blood. Receptors originate from a woman aged 60-75 years in good health.

In the case of this clonotype: One junction end does not reproduce the germline sequence, and a read error may be involved. This chain links TRBV3-1 with TRBJ1-1; no clear D. The CDR3 runs 15 residues. In germline, CDR1 is LGHDT, CDR2 YNNKEL (reference sequence). In nucleotides, the CDR3 is TGTGCCAGCAGCCTAACTTCGGTTAGGAACACTGAAGTTTTCTTT. It encodes CASSLTSVRNTEVFF. Looking up the rest from reference TRBV3-1 and TRBJ1-1 gives the full variable domain: DTAVSQTPKYLVTQMGNDKSIKCEQNLGHDTMYWYKQDSKKFLKIMFSYNNKELIINETVPNRFSPKSPDKAHLNLHINSLELGDSAVYFCASSLTSVRNTEVFFGQGTRLTVV.

This clonotype was observed a few times. The rearrangement uses TRBV7-2 and TRBJ2-7; 8 bases agree with TRBD2. This CDR3 region has 15 residues. From germline, CDR1 is SGHTA and CDR2 FQGNSA. The trim removed 5 bases at V and 4 bases at J, leaving 10 bases unmatched. The CDR3 DNA reads as TGTGCCAGCAGCCCCGATAGCGGGATGATTTACGAGCAGTACTTC. Translation gives CASSPDSGMIYEQYF.

This sequence joins TRBV2 and TRBJ2-7; maybe TRBD1 (6 bases). V was pared by 6 bases and J by 0 bases, with 9 bases between. Per germline, CDR1 SNHLY and CDR2 FYNNEI. There are 13 residues in the CDR3. CDR3 bases: TGTGCCAGCAGGGGGGACACCTCCTACGAGCAGTACTTC. Translation: CASRGDTSYEQYF. Looking up the rest from reference TRBV2 and TRBJ2-7 gives the full variable domain: EPEVTQTPSHQVTQMGQEVILRCVPISNHLYFYWYRQILGQKVEFLVSFYNNEISEKSEIFDDQFSVERPDGSNFTLKIRSTKLEDSAMYFCASRGDTSYEQYFGPGTRLTVT.

The CDR3 coding sequence is TGTGCCAGCAGAACCGTAGCGGGAGCCGGTATTGTAGGGTTCTTC. Translated: CASRTVAGAGIVGFF. This chain links TRBV6-1 with TRBJ2-1; TRBD2 matches 9 bases. CDR3 length equals 15 residues. V lost 6 bases and J lost 15; bases outside the gene matches: 18. The germline CDR1 and CDR2 sequences are MNHNS and SASEGT.

The CDR3 is CASSRGTGAKNIQYF. DNA of the CDR3: TGCGCCAGCAGCAGAGGGACAGGGGCCAAAAACATTCAGTACTTC. V and J are TRBV4-1 and TRBJ2-4; TRBD1 aligns across 9 bases. Germline assignment: CDR1 MGHRA and CDR2 YSYEKL. This CDR3 has 15 amino acids. The ends lost 5 bases at V and 1 base at J; junction bases unmatched: 3.

For the CDR3, the DNA is TGTGCCAGCAGCTCACACAGGGGGCTCAAAGATACGCAGTATTTT. Encoded protein: CASSSHRGLKDTQYF. The chain couples TRBV7-9 to TRBJ2-3; 9 bases match TRBD1. The CDR3 covers 15 residues. From germline, CDR1 is SEHNR and CDR2 FQNEAQ (reference sequence). J lost 5 bases, V lost 4 bases, and 7 bases had no gene match.

In its sample, this clonotype was seen a few times. The gene calls are TRBV7-9 and TRBJ2-1; TRBD1 might be the D (6 bases). The V and J ends lost 1 base and 6 bases respectively, with 13 bases between them. CDR3 size: 15 residues. Looked up from germline, CDR1 is SEHNR and CDR2 is FQNEAQ (reference sequence). The CDR3 DNA follows: TGTGCCAGCAGCTTAGACTTGGGCAGGGGCAATGAGCAGTTCTTC. Amino acid sequence: CASSLDLGRGNEQFF.

The CDR3 DNA reads as TGTGCCAGCAGCCGAACATCGGGACAGGGATATGAGCAGTTCTTC. Translated: CASSRTSGQGYEQFF. V and J are TRBV7-2 and TRBJ2-1, with TRBD1 matching over 9 bases. Germline assignment: CDR1 SGHTA and CDR2 FQGNSA. Germline trimming cut 5 bases from V and 8 bases from J; bases unmatched to any gene: 10. The CDR3 is 15 residues long. Based on the CDR3 plus reference TRBV7-2 and TRBJ2-1, the full variable domain is GAGVSQSPSNKVTEKGKDVELRCDPISGHTALYWYRQSLGQGLEFLIYFQGNSAPDKSGLPSDRFSAERTGGSVSTLTIQRTQQEDSAVYLCASSRTSGQGYEQFFGPGTRLTVL.

V and J are TRBV27 and TRBJ2-7; the D gene is possibly TRBD2 (5 bases). CDR3 length equals 14 residues. From germline, CDR1 is MNHEY and CDR2 SMNVEV (reference sequence). Trimming took 6 bases from V and 1 from J, leaving 13 bases between them. The CDR3 loop is CASREESPSYEQYF. The CDR3 nucleotides read TGTGCCAGCAGGGAGGAGTCCCCTTCCTACGAGCAGTACTTC.

The chain employs TRBV25-1 and TRBJ2-3, with TRBD1 as a possible D gene (6 bases). CDR1 is MGHDK and CDR2 is SYGVNS in the germline V gene. The CDR3 runs 15 residues. V was cut by 7 bases and J by 1 base, with 15 bases left in between. CDR3 in amino acids: CASTPGALGTDTQYF. The CDR3 DNA reads TGTGCCAGCACTCCAGGGGCGCTAGGCACAGATACGCAGTATTTT.

The chain uses TRBV20-1 and TRBJ2-3; D may match TRBD1 or TRBD2 (6 bases each). Germline V gene data show CDR1 as DFQATT and CDR2 as SNEGSKA (reference sequence). The CDR3 spans 13 residues. CDR3 DNA: TGCAGCGCGCGGGACACCCTCGCAGATACGCAGTATTTT. This encodes CSARDTLADTQYF.

This clonotype came up many times. The rearrangement links TRBV20-1 to TRBJ1-1; D not certain. Germline CDR1 reads DFQATT; CDR2 reads SNEGSKA (reference sequence). Trimming pared 1 base from V and 0 bases from J, leaving 15 bases between. The CDR3 sequence is 16 residues long. CDR3 residues: CSARVPTIGMNTEAFF. CDR3 DNA sequence: TGCAGTGCTAGAGTCCCGACTATTGGCATGAACACTGAAGCTTTCTTT.

V and J are TRBV30 and TRBJ2-4; the D call may be TRBD1 or TRBD2 (5 bases each). The CDR3 is 12 amino acids. Germline values: CDR1 GTSNPN, CDR2 SVGIG (reference sequence). The V gene lost 2 bases and the J gene lost 8 bases, with 10 bases spanning the gap. CDR3: CAWSKGTDIQYF. The CDR3 DNA follows: TGTGCCTGGAGTAAGGGGACGGACATTCAGTACTTC.

This clonotype turned up a few times. The chain has TRBV18 and TRBJ1-1, with 7 positions matching TRBD1. The germline V gene encodes CDR1 KGHSH and CDR2 LQKENI. The junction had 9 bases not matched to a gene; V was cut back by 3 bases and J by 5 bases. This CDR3 region has 15 residues. The DNA for the CDR3 is TGTGCCAGCTCACCCACAGGGGTGATAGGGACTGAAGCTTTCTTT. It specifies CASSPTGVIGTEAFF.

The genes are TRBV12-3 or TRBV12-4 and TRBJ2-3; D possibly corresponds to TRBD2 (5 bases). V shed 10 bases and J shed 0 bases, with 8 bases lying between them. This CDR3 is built from 12 residues. The CDR3 DNA reads TGTGCCACCCGGACTAGCACAGATACGCAGTATTTT. This gives the protein CATRTSTDTQYF.

The V call is TRBV29-1, the J call TRBJ2-3; TRBD1 matches 8 bases. The ends lost 6 bases at V and 14 bases at J; junction bases unmatched: 13. The CDR3 has 12 amino acids. The germline gives CDR1 SQVTM, CDR2 ANQGSEA. In DNA, the CDR3 is TGCAGCGTCCGACTCCCGGACAGGGTTGGGTATTTT. Its translation is CSVRLPDRVGYF.

The chain employs TRBV2 and TRBJ1-2, with D hard to call. V was trimmed by 4 bases and J by 3 bases, leaving 6 bases between them. The CDR3 spans 12 residues. Germline V gene sequence: CDR1 SNHLY, CDR2 FYNNEI. The CDR3, as DNA: TGTGCCAGCAGTGCCAGTGACTATGGCTACACCTTC. Amino acids: CASSASDYGYTF.

The chain recombines TRBV10-2 with TRBJ2-5; 12 bases line up with TRBD2. The end of the DNA is better explained by TRBJ2-7, so the J call may be wrong. CDR1 and CDR2 from the germline V gene are WSHSY and SAAADI. This CDR3 region has 17 residues. DNA of the CDR3: TGCGCCAGCAGTGGGATTACCCAGACTAGCGGGAGTTACGAGCAGTACTTC. It encodes CASSGITQTSGSYEQYF.

The genes are TRBV29-1 and TRBJ2-1; no reliable D call. The CDR3 runs 12 residues. Germline loops: CDR1 SQVTM, CDR2 ANQGSEA. V lost 8 bases and J lost 4, with 12 bases in between. The chain's CDR3 is CSLSIGYNEQFF. For the CDR3, the DNA is TGCAGCCTTTCCATAGGGTACAATGAGCAGTTCTTC.

The rearrangement links TRBV29-1 to TRBJ2-1; TRBD2 agrees at 7 bases. V lost 5 bases, J lost 3 bases, and 10 bases stayed unmatched. The V gene's germline CDR1 is SQVTM and CDR2 ANQGSEA. The CDR3 has 15 amino acids. DNA of the CDR3: TGCAGCGTTTGTTCTGGGGCTAGCGGCTACAATGAGCAGTTCTTC. It encodes CSVCSGASGYNEQFF.

This chain uses TRBV4-3 with TRBJ1-2; TRBD1 might be the D (5 bases). Germline loops: CDR1 LGHNA, CDR2 YSLEER. Between the trimmed V and J ends, which lost 0 bases and 6 bases, there was a span of 14 bases. The CDR3 has 15 residues. CDR3 region: CASSQDLWAGNGYTF. As DNA, the CDR3 is TGCGCCAGCAGCCAAGATCTTTGGGCAGGGAATGGCTACACCTTC.